One and the same sample provided the 27 T cell receptor beta chains below, sequenced in a study of Ad26.COV2.S vaccination and SARS-CoV-2 variants. Sequenced by immunoSEQ multiplex PCR; TCRdb stores in-frame clones only, minus some. The table includes 290,000 or so clones, about 89% detected once. The treatment was: some 20 received Ad26.COV2.S at low or high dose, single or two shots; 5 received placebo; per-sample allocation not given. Collection of the samples took place on day 63 after the first injection of vaccine or placebo. Sequenced here: peripheral blood, sampled in a trial of Ad26.COV2.S vaccine versus placebo. These TCRs come from a person aged 18-65 years who received the Ad26.COV2.S COVID-19 vaccine or a placebo.

This clone was detected once. The V and J genes are TRBV6-2 or TRBV6-3 and TRBJ2-2; possible D gene TRBD1, 5 bases. V lost 0 bases and J lost 7, with 12 bases in between. CDR1 and CDR2 from the germline V gene are MNHEY and SVGEGT. This CDR3 has 15 amino acids. The CDR3 coding sequence is TGTGCCAGCAGTTACTCGATAGGGGTAATCGGGGAGCTGTTTTTT. Translation: CASSYSIGVIGELFF.

In its sample, this clone was seen a few times. The J gene is TRBJ2-7, the V gene TRBV7-2, with no clear D. Germline CDR1 is SGHTA and CDR2 is FQGNSA. V was shortened by 5 bases and J by 7 bases, with 15 bases between the two germline ends. This CDR3 comprises 13 residues. CDR3 nucleotides: TGTGCCAGCAGCCCAGGTCCCAACGGGGAGCAGTACTTC. Translating gives CASSPGPNGEQYF. The full variable domain, in which reference TRBV7-2 and TRBJ2-7 provide the parts outside the CDR3, is GAGVSQSPSNKVTEKGKDVELRCDPISGHTALYWYRQSLGQGLEFLIYFQGNSAPDKSGLPSDRFSAERTGGSVSTLTIQRTQQEDSAVYLCASSPGPNGEQYFGPGTRLTVT.

V is TRBV12-3 or TRBV12-4 and J is TRBJ2-1; D is possibly TRBD2 (6 bases). With 3 bases removed from V and 9 bases from J, the gap between germline ends came to 12 bases. There are 13 residues in the CDR3. The CDR3 is CASSLVLAGEQFF. The DNA of the CDR3 is TGTGCCAGCAGTTTGGTACTAGCTGGTGAGCAGTTCTTC.

The chain combines TRBV2 with TRBJ1-1; TRBD1 might be the D (5 bases). Germline values: CDR1 SNHLY, CDR2 FYNNEI. V shed 2 bases and J shed 4 bases, with 11 bases lying between them. The CDR3 spans 14 residues. In DNA form, the CDR3 reads TGTGCCAGCAGTGAACAGGGCGGGAGCACTGAAGCTTTCTTT. As protein: CASSEQGGSTEAFF.

V usage is TRBV19 and J usage is TRBJ2-1; TRBD1 aligns across 10 bases. V lost 5 bases to trimming and J lost 5 bases; unmatched junction nucleotides: 9. Looked up from germline, CDR1 is LNHDA and CDR2 is SQIVND (reference sequence). The CDR3 has 16 residues. The CDR3 sequence is CASSLNEGTGDNEQFF. The CDR3 region has the DNA TGTGCCAGTAGTCTAAACGAGGGGACAGGGGACAATGAGCAGTTCTTC.

This chain joins TRBV7-8 and TRBJ2-3; possible D gene TRBD1, 5 bases. CDR1 and CDR2 (germline): SGHVS, FQNEAQ. The V end was cut by 5 bases, the J end by 3 bases, with 9 bases between. This CDR3 spans 13 amino acids. The CDR3 loop is CASSLDRTDTQYF. The CDR3 nucleotides read TGTGCCAGCAGCCTAGACAGAACAGATACGCAGTATTTT.

The chain has TRBV20-1 and TRBJ2-5; a possible D gene is TRBD2 (5 bases). This CDR3 is 11 amino acids long. CDR1 is DFQATT and CDR2 is SNEGSKA in the germline V gene (reference sequence). The V end was cut by 3 bases, the J end by 3 bases, with 5 bases between. The CDR3 sequence is CSASGEETQYF. The CDR3 coding sequence is TGCAGTGCTAGCGGGGAAGAGACCCAGTACTTC.

The J gene is TRBJ2-3, the V gene TRBV14; D is unresolved. The V end lost 4 bases, the J end lost 8 bases, and 10 bases lay between the germline ends. CDR1 and CDR2 (germline): SGHDN, FVKESK. The CDR3 extends over 12 amino acids. DNA of the CDR3: TGTGCCAGCAGCCTAAGAAGTGGTACGCAGTATTTT. Protein product: CASSLRSGTQYF.

The V call is TRBV4-3, the J call TRBJ1-2; 7 bases align to TRBD1. The trim removed 0 bases at V and 4 bases at J, leaving 11 bases unmatched. The CDR3 covers 17 residues. Germline CDR1 reads LGHNA; CDR2 reads YSLEER. The CDR3 bases are TGCGCCAGCAGCCAAGATAAAGCCTTCGCAGGGGGCTATGGCTACACCTTC. Encoded protein: CASSQDKAFAGGYGYTF.

This CDR3 reads CASSLADEQYF. CDR3 nucleotides: TGTGCCAGCAGCTTAGCAGACGAGCAGTACTTC. This chain links TRBV7-6 with TRBJ2-7, with D hard to call. V was cut by 0 bases and J by 5 bases, with 2 bases left in between. Germline V gene sequence: CDR1 SGHVS, CDR2 FNYEAQ. The CDR3 is 11 amino acids.

V gene TRBV11-2 combines with J gene TRBJ2-7; 9 bases match TRBD2. Looked up from germline, CDR1 is SGHAT and CDR2 is FQNNGV. The CDR3 has 17 residues. The ends lost 6 bases at V and 5 bases at J; junction bases unmatched: 17. Here the CDR3 reads CASSPGLSGSFLDEQYF. The CDR3 nucleotides read TGTGCCAGCAGTCCCGGTCTTAGCGGGAGTTTTCTGGACGAGCAGTACTTC.

This clone was counted a few times. This chain connects TRBV3-1 (or the pseudogene TRBV3-2) to TRBJ2-7; D is uncertain. This CDR3 is built from 12 residues. Germline lookup yields CDR1 LGHDT and CDR2 YNNKEL (reference sequence). The ends were cut back, 0 bases at V and 7 bases at J, with 7 bases in the middle. The CDR3 spells CASSQERAEQYF. In nucleotides, the CDR3 is TGTGCCAGCAGCCAAGAACGAGCTGAGCAGTACTTC.

The chain employs TRBV28 and TRBJ1-6, with D possibly matching TRBD1 (5 bases). Germline V gene sequence: CDR1 MDHEN, CDR2 SYDVKM. The CDR3 sequence is 15 residues long. The V gene lost 3 bases and the J gene lost 5 bases, with 11 bases spanning the gap. The CDR3 is CASSLSEGHNSPLHF. The CDR3 DNA reads as TGTGCCAGCAGTTTGAGCGAGGGGCATAATTCACCCCTCCACTTT.

Only a few counts were recorded for this clone. V is TRBV7-8 and J is TRBJ1-6, with TRBD1 matching over 9 bases. This CDR3 spans 15 amino acids. Germline values: CDR1 SGHVS, CDR2 FQNEAQ. Unmatched junction bases numbered 4, after V lost 5 bases and J lost 5 bases. The CDR3 DNA reads TGTGCCAGCAGCGAGAGGGACAGGGATAATTCACCCCTCCACTTT. Amino acids: CASSERDRDNSPLHF.

To note about this clone: In the same sample, other DNA sequences code for this CDR3. The rearrangement links TRBV3-1 (or the pseudogene TRBV3-2) to TRBJ2-1; D may be TRBD2 (6 bases). Germline CDR1 and CDR2: LGHDT and YNNKEL (reference sequence). The CDR3 covers 13 residues. V lost 1 base and J lost 6, with 7 bases in between. CDR3 in DNA: TGTGCCAGCAGCCAAGCCGGGGGCAATGAGCAGTTCTTC. It specifies CASSQAGGNEQFF.

The chain joins TRBV28 to TRBJ2-7, with D maybe TRBD1 (5 bases). V was clipped by 3 bases and J by 1 base, with 22 bases between them. The CDR3 contains 18 residues. The germline CDR1 and CDR2 sequences are MDHEN and SYDVKM. Here the CDR3 DNA reads TGTGCCAGCAGTTTTTTGCGTCTAGTGAAGGGGATGTCCTACGAGCAGTACTTC. Protein product: CASSFLRLVKGMSYEQYF.

The chain is built from TRBV3-1 (or the pseudogene TRBV3-2) and TRBJ2-6, with a tentative D call TRBD1 (5 bases). Germline assignment: CDR1 LGHDT and CDR2 YNNKEL (reference sequence). V dropped 4 bases and J dropped 0 bases, with 10 bases sitting between them. This CDR3 comprises 16 residues. CDR3 in amino acids: CASSLWGASGANVLTF. The CDR3 DNA is TGTGCCAGCAGCCTATGGGGCGCCTCTGGGGCCAACGTCCTGACTTTC.

This chain joins TRBV5-6 and TRBJ2-1; D uncertain. The CDR3 contains 12 residues. With 1 base removed from V and 9 bases from J, the gap between germline ends came to 8 bases. Germline values: CDR1 SGHDT, CDR2 YYEEEE. The CDR3 sequence: CASSLTVGEQFF. The CDR3 coding sequence is TGTGCCAGCAGCTTGACGGTGGGTGAGCAGTTCTTC.

This clone was counted at least ten times. Other DNA sequences from this sample encode an identical CDR3 as well. V is TRBV3-1 (or the pseudogene TRBV3-2) and J is TRBJ1-1; no clear D. V was pared by 1 base and J by 4 bases, with 4 bases between. This CDR3 is 12 amino acids long. The germline V gene has CDR1 LGHDT and CDR2 YNNKEL (reference sequence). The DNA of the CDR3 is TGTGCCAGCAGCCAAGGGTCCACTGAAGCTTTCTTT. This sequence encodes CASSQGSTEAFF.

The rearrangement joins TRBV5-4 to TRBJ1-1, with D tentatively TRBD1 (6 bases). From germline, CDR1 is SGHNT and CDR2 YYREEE (reference sequence). V dropped 3 bases and J dropped 0 bases, with 12 bases sitting between them. The CDR3 totals 15 residues. CDR3 protein: CASSYRDTLNTEAFF. The CDR3 nucleotides are TGTGCCAGCAGCTACCGGGACACCTTGAACACTGAAGCTTTCTTT.

This clone was found a few times. The chain joins TRBV9 to TRBJ1-6; D perhaps matches TRBD1 (5 bases). V lost 0 bases to trimming and J lost 8 bases, with 12 bases between them. CDR1 is SGDLS, CDR2 YYNGEE, per germline. The CDR3 runs 15 residues. CDR3 in DNA: TGTGCCAGCAGCGTAGAGCCAGGGAGGGATTCACCCCTCCACTTT. Translating it yields CASSVEPGRDSPLHF.

The chain carries TRBV2 and TRBJ1-1; D is possibly TRBD1 (5 bases). V shed 6 bases and J shed 0 bases, with 8 bases lying between them. The germline gives CDR1 SNHLY, CDR2 FYNNEI. The CDR3 loop spans 13 amino acids. CDR3 in amino acids: CASSSGLNTEAFF. CDR3 nucleotides: TGTGCCAGCAGCTCGGGACTGAACACTGAAGCTTTCTTT.

The V gene is TRBV3-1 (or the pseudogene TRBV3-2), the J gene TRBJ1-5, with 8 nucleotides matching TRBD1. The J segment lost 7 bases and the V segment lost 6 bases, leaving 8 bases of the junction unmatched. This CDR3 comprises 14 residues. Germline assignment: CDR1 LGHDT and CDR2 YNNKEL (reference sequence). This CDR3 is CASSHSGGRQPQHF. DNA of the CDR3: TGTGCCAGCAGTCATTCAGGGGGCCGACAGCCCCAGCATTTT.

The chain employs TRBV18 and TRBJ2-6; D is undetermined. Trimming took off 2 bases at V and 0 bases at J, with 14 bases between the two ends. Germline CDR1 KGHSH, CDR2 LQKENI. This CDR3 has 18 amino acids. The CDR3, as DNA: TGTGCCAGCTCACCAGCGATCCAATCCCTCTCTGGGGCCAACGTCCTGACTTTC. It is translated as CASSPAIQSLSGANVLTF.

The CDR3 is CASSPRDRALTDTQYF. CDR3 coding DNA: TGTGCCAGCTCACCACGGGACAGGGCCCTCACAGATACGCAGTATTTT. The chain couples TRBV18 to TRBJ2-3, with 9 bases identical to TRBD1. Germline V lookup: CDR1 KGHSH, CDR2 LQKENI. The ends lost 1 base at V and 2 bases at J; junction bases unmatched: 4. The CDR3 runs 16 residues.

This chain connects TRBV30 to TRBJ1-5; tentatively, D is TRBD1 (6 bases). This CDR3 contains 13 residues. V lost 8 bases, J lost 5 bases, and 16 bases lay in between. CDR1 GTSNPN and CDR2 SVGIG come from the germline V gene (reference sequence). CDR3 sequence (DNA): TGTGCCGCATCCGGGGGCAGGGATCAGCCCCAGCATTTT. Residues: CAASGGRDQPQHF.

V and J are TRBV3-1 (or the pseudogene TRBV3-2) and TRBJ1-4, with 11 bases aligning to TRBD1. CDR1 is LGHDT and CDR2 is YNNKEL in the germline V gene (reference sequence). The CDR3 has 14 residues. The V segment lost 6 bases and the J segment 6 bases; nucleotides outside the gene matches: 3. The CDR3 DNA sequence: TGTGCCAGCAGACGGACAGGGGGCGATGAAAAACTGTTTTTT. Residues: CASRRTGGDEKLFF.